This T cell receptor beta chain appears in the sequencing data of a study of T cells in localized non-small cell lung cancer. Some clones are missing from TCRdb's copy, which holds only in-frame ones; the method was immunoSEQ multiplex PCR. The sample lists about 47,000 clones; around 86% were seen once. Germline lookup yields CDR1 SGHVS and CDR2 FQNEAQ. The CDR3 runs to 14 residues. This sequence was found in a man aged 40 to 70 with stage II lung adenocarcinoma. The chain carries TRBV7-8 and TRBJ2-5, with 8 bases aligning to TRBD2. The DNA end favors TRBJ2-7, so the J call may be wrong. The sample consisted of PBMCs, taken before any cancer treatment. This CDR3 is CASSPVAGNYEQYF. The CDR3 nucleotides are TGTGCCAGCAGCCCCGTAGCGGGGAACTACGAGCAGTACTTC.